The clone carrying this T cell receptor beta chain was counted a few times. Its antigen is still unknown. These data originate in a study of cytomegalovirus exposure and HLA in healthy donors. Study-wide background: Some 87 million unique TCRs from HLA-typed donors were held in an early release of data. General study points: Earlier analysis found most TCR beta V segments productive about 90% or about 30% of the time.

Amplification used 60 Vbeta primers and 13 Jbeta primers. TCRdb's copy holds only in-frame clones and misses some; the assay was immunoSEQ multiplex PCR. This table holds about 68,000 clones, over 75% found once. This donor has no recorded CMV serostatus. V shed 6 bases and J 0 bases; nucleotides not matched to a gene: 7. The CDR3 loop spans 16 amino acids. Looked up from germline, CDR1 is SGHAT and CDR2 is FQDESV (reference sequence). The source is a human donor in good health. The specimen sequenced was PBMCs. The chain uses TRBV11-1 and TRBJ2-3, with 9 bases matching TRBD2. CDR3 in DNA: TGTGCCAGCAGGCGGGGGGGTGTGTCGAGCACAGATACGCAGTATTTT. It encodes CASRRGGVSSTDTQYF.